A single sample gave rise to the 16 T cell receptor beta chains below, sequenced in a study of breast tumors, draining lymph nodes, adjacent tissues. TCRdb processed the multiplex PCR reads anew with MiXCR; each CDR3 protein has one entry. The data show tens of thousands of distinct CDR3 sequences, around 29% seen once. The lymph nodes were axillary draining lymph nodes from breast cancer patients. What was sequenced was axillary lymph node tissue. The origin of the receptors is a female donor with breast cancer. Some clones in this sample may be carry-over from other donors' samples.

The genes are TRBV12-3 or TRBV12-4 and TRBJ1-2; D unclear. This CDR3 is 14 amino acids long. Trimming stripped 5 bases from V and 7 bases from J, with 17 bases between. The CDR3 loop is CASSPRDPGCGYTF. In DNA, the CDR3 is TGTGCCAGCAGTCCCCGGGATCCCGGGTGTGGCTACACCTTC.

The genes are TRBV27 and TRBJ2-1, with a weak D call TRBD2 (6 bases). This CDR3 is built from 16 residues. The V end was cut by 9 bases, the J end by 10 bases, with 28 bases between. Per the germline V gene, CDR1 is MNHEY and CDR2 is SMNVEV (reference sequence). CDR3 region: CASKQTSSAIWGEQFF. As DNA, the CDR3 is TGTGCCAGTAAGCAGACATCTAGCGCCATCTGGGGCGAGCAGTTCTTC.

In this sample, this clonotype turned up many times. The genes are TRBV19 and TRBJ1-2; D is ambiguous. Between the trimmed V and J ends, which lost 3 bases and 1 base, there was a span of 6 bases. CDR1 LNHDA and CDR2 SQIVND come from the germline V gene (reference sequence). The CDR3 extends over 13 amino acids. CDR3: CASSMNVNYGYTF. In nucleotides, the CDR3 is TGTGCCAGTAGTATGAACGTTAACTATGGCTACACCTTC.

Many counts were recorded for this clonotype. The rearrangement links TRBV4-1 to TRBJ2-1, with TRBD2 matching over 13 bases. CDR1 MGHRA and CDR2 YSYEKL come from the germline V gene. This CDR3 spans 19 amino acids. Trimming at V came to 4 bases and at J to 3 bases, leaving 12 bases not matched to a gene. DNA of the CDR3: TGCGCCAGCAGCCTCTGGGGGGGACTAGCGGGAACCTTCTACAATGAGCAGTTCTTC. It translates to CASSLWGGLAGTFYNEQFF.

The chain combines TRBV20-1 with TRBJ2-5; D is perhaps TRBD1 (5 bases). Trimming stripped 7 bases from V and 1 base from J, with 13 bases between. Germline CDR1 DFQATT, CDR2 SNEGSKA (reference sequence). The length of the CDR3 is 13 residues. Here the CDR3 DNA reads TGCAGTGGTCAGGACACACTCCAAGAGACCCAGTACTTC. This encodes CSGQDTLQETQYF.

Concerning this clonotype itself: Since a much larger clone is just one base distant, this may be a read error. This chain links TRBV3-1 with TRBJ2-7; tentatively, D is TRBD2 (6 bases). CDR1 is LGHDT and CDR2 is YNNKEL in the germline V gene (reference sequence). The CDR3 is made up of 16 amino acids. The V end lost 4 bases, the J end lost 2 bases, and 18 bases lay between the germline ends. The CDR3 sequence: CASSPTFTAGAYEQYF. The CDR3 DNA follows: TGTGCCAGCAGCCCGACTTTCACAGCGGGCGCCTACGAGCAGTACTTC.

In this sample, this clonotype turned up many times. The J gene is TRBJ2-3, the V gene TRBV27; 9 nucleotides line up with TRBD2. The CDR3 has 16 residues. With 5 bases clipped from V and 2 bases from J, the junction kept 8 bases outside the gene matches. The germline V gene has CDR1 MNHEY and CDR2 SMNVEV (reference sequence). DNA for the CDR3: TGTGCCAGCAGTCCCGTAGCGGGAGCCGTCACAGATACGCAGTATTTT. Its translation: CASSPVAGAVTDTQYF.

The table lists this clonotype with many counts. In DNA form, the CDR3 reads TGTGCCAGCAGTTACTCAGGGAATGAAAAACTGTTTTTT. This sequence encodes CASSYSGNEKLFF. The V and J genes are TRBV6-5 and TRBJ1-4; D call uncertain. CDR1 MNHEY and CDR2 SVGAGI come from the germline V gene. The CDR3 totals 13 residues. Trimming left V 0 bases short and J 5 bases short, with 4 bases between.

In its sample, this clonotype was seen many times. This chain connects TRBV7-7 to TRBJ2-5; 10 bases agree with TRBD1. This CDR3 comprises 14 residues. The J segment lost 5 bases and the V segment lost 3 bases, leaving 3 bases of the junction unmatched. CDR1 is SSHAT and CDR2 is FNYEAQ in the germline V gene (reference sequence). This CDR3 is CASSLTGGPETQYF. The CDR3 nucleotides read TGTGCCAGCAGCTTGACAGGGGGCCCCGAGACCCAGTACTTC.

This clonotype was seen at least ten times. This sequence joins TRBV19 and TRBJ2-2; D uncertain. Germline V gene lookup returns CDR1 LNHDA and CDR2 SQIVND (reference sequence). The CDR3 extends over 13 amino acids. Trimming took off 4 bases at V and 2 bases at J, with 5 bases between the two ends. CDR3 region: CASSKTNTGELFF. DNA for the CDR3: TGTGCCAGTAGTAAGACTAACACCGGGGAGCTGTTTTTT.

This clonotype appeared a few times. With a much larger clone just one base away, this may be a read error. In this CDR3 the conserved last residue, phenylalanine or tryptophan, is missing, so a read error is likely. The chain is built from TRBV20-1 and TRBJ2-1; D unclear. The V gene lost 0 bases and the J gene lost 6 bases, with 0 bases spanning the gap. CDR3 length: 10 residues. Germline V gene data show CDR1 as DFQATT and CDR2 as SNEGSKA (reference sequence). DNA of the CDR3: TGCAGTGCTAGAGACAATGAGCAGTTCTCC. This gives the protein CSARDNEQFS.

Many counts were recorded for this clonotype. This sequence joins TRBV27 and TRBJ2-2, with D perhaps being TRBD1 or TRBD2 (5 bases each). Germline CDR1 MNHEY, CDR2 SMNVEV (reference sequence). The CDR3 consists of 18 residues. The V gene lost 1 base and the J gene lost 7 bases, with 22 bases spanning the gap. DNA of the CDR3: TGTGCCAGCAGTTTATACCGCCCGGGGCTAGAGTATCGCGGGGAGCTGTTTTTT. Its protein product is CASSLYRPGLEYRGELFF.

Many counts were recorded for this clonotype. V gene TRBV5-8 combines with J gene TRBJ2-5; D is undetermined. Trimming pared 6 bases from V and 2 bases from J, leaving 14 bases between. Per germline, CDR1 SGHTS and CDR2 YDEGEE. CDR3 size: 14 residues. The CDR3 sequence is CASNYQETQETQYF. CDR3 nucleotide sequence: TGTGCCAGCAACTATCAAGAGACGCAAGAGACCCAGTACTTC.

The CDR3 nucleotides read TGCGCCAGCAGCTTGAGTCAAGGAGGAGGGACCAACGTCCTGACTTTC. This gives the protein CASSLSQGGGTNVLTF. This chain links TRBV5-1 with TRBJ2-6, with a weak D call TRBD2 (6 bases). Germline V CDR1 and CDR2: SGHRS, YFSETQ. The CDR3 consists of 16 residues. V dropped 1 base and J dropped 8 bases, with 16 bases sitting between them.

A remark on this clonotype: It may be a read error: a sequence one base away is much more abundant. The chain employs TRBV29-1 and TRBJ1-1; maybe TRBD1 (6 bases). The CDR3 is 13 residues long. From germline, CDR1 is SQVTM and CDR2 ANQGSEA. Written as DNA, the CDR3 is TGCAGCGTTGATTACAGGGAGAACACTGAAGCTTCCTTT. This codes for CSVDYRENTEASF. Using reference TRBV29-1 and TRBJ1-1 for the parts outside the CDR3, the full variable domain is SAVISQKPSRDICQRGTSLTIQCQVDSQVTMMFWYRQQPGQSLTLIATANQGSEATYESGFVIDKFPISRPNLTFSTLTVSNMSPEDSSIYLCSVDYRENTEASFGQGTRLTVV.

This clonotype was observed at least ten times. The chain uses TRBV6-2 or TRBV6-3 and TRBJ2-1; D is perhaps TRBD2 (5 bases). CDR1 is MNHEY, CDR2 SVGEGT, per germline. Trimming left V 2 bases short and J 5 bases short, with 13 bases between. CDR3 length: 15 amino acids. The CDR3 coding sequence is TGTGCCAGCAGTTACGACTACCTGGAAGACAATGAGCAGTTCTTC. Encoded protein: CASSYDYLEDNEQFF.